Each of the 27 T cell receptor beta chains below was sequenced from the same sample in a study of T cell responses to AZD1222 COVID-19 vaccine. This table comes from immunoSEQ multiplex PCR, and its TCRdb copy is limited to in-frame clones, with some not included. The table has around 120,000 clones, around 94% seen once. This specimen consisted of peripheral blood, obtained 28 days after the second AZD1222 dose. These receptors were taken from an adult who received the AZD1222 COVID-19 vaccine.

To note about this clone: The sample holds other DNA sequences that translate to the same CDR3. The chain employs TRBV19 and TRBJ1-5; no reliable D call. The V gene's germline CDR1 is LNHDA and CDR2 SQIVND (reference sequence). The V end lost 3 bases, the J end lost 1 base, and 7 bases lay between the germline ends. The CDR3 is 14 amino acids. The CDR3 nucleotides are TGTGCCAGTAGTATCAGGAGCAGCAATCAGCCCCAGCATTTT. Encoded protein: CASSIRSSNQPQHF.

V gene TRBV28 combines with J gene TRBJ1-2; 7 bases align to TRBD1. CDR3 length equals 16 residues. Trimming took 7 bases from V and 1 from J; bases not matched to a gene: 12. Germline V gene lookup returns CDR1 MDHEN and CDR2 SYDVKM. CDR3 loop: CASINPGRGYNYGYTF. The CDR3 nucleotides are TGTGCCAGCATCAACCCCGGCAGGGGGTATAACTATGGCTACACCTTC.

This chain uses TRBV7-8 with TRBJ2-4; D unclear. V was shortened by 0 bases and J by 0 bases, with 15 bases between the two germline ends. Per germline, CDR1 SGHVS and CDR2 FQNEAQ. CDR3 size: 18 residues. The CDR3 bases are TGTGCCAGCAGCTTAGCCGGATCTAGATTTATAGCCAAAAACATTCAGTACTTC. It encodes CASSLAGSRFIAKNIQYF. Based on the CDR3 plus reference TRBV7-8 and TRBJ2-4, the full variable domain is GAGVSQSPRYKVAKRGQDVALRCDPISGHVSLFWYQQALGQGPEFLTYFQNEAQLDKSGLPSDRFFAERPEGSVSTLKIQRTQQEDSAVYLCASSLAGSRFIAKNIQYFGAGTRLSVL.

This CDR3 is CASSKQGGASPLHF. CDR3 nucleotides: TGTGCCAGCAGTAAACAGGGTGGGGCGTCACCCCTCCACTTT. The rearrangement links TRBV27 to TRBJ1-6; a weak D match, TRBD1 (6 bases). Germline CDR1 and CDR2: MNHEY and SMNVEV (reference sequence). V lost 5 bases and J lost 10, with 15 bases in between. The length of the CDR3 is 14 residues.

In this sample, this clone is medium-sized. The V gene is TRBV27, the J gene TRBJ2-1, with D perhaps TRBD1 (6 bases). The CDR3 consists of 16 residues. Trimming left V 6 bases short and J 8 bases short, with 23 bases between. Looked up from germline, CDR1 is MNHEY and CDR2 is SMNVEV (reference sequence). CDR3 nucleotides: TGTGCCAGCAGATTACAGGGTATGGTAGTTCGGGATGAGCAGTTCTTC. Residues: CASRLQGMVVRDEQFF.

The chain is built from TRBV5-1 and TRBJ1-1; no definite D call. Trimming pared 6 bases from V and 2 bases from J, leaving 14 bases between. Germline CDR1 is SGHRS and CDR2 is YFSETQ. CDR3 size: 14 residues. The CDR3 coding sequence is TGCGCCAGCACCCCTGGAGAGAAAAACACTGAAGCTTTCTTT. Residues: CASTPGEKNTEAFF.

V usage is TRBV5-4 and J usage is TRBJ1-6; 8 bases fit TRBD1. The CDR3 consists of 18 residues. Germline V lookup: CDR1 SGHNT, CDR2 YYREEE (reference sequence). J lost 0 bases, V lost 3 bases, and 8 bases had no gene match. The CDR3 DNA follows: TGTGCCAGCAGCTATGGGACAGGTTTCACCTCCTATAATTCACCCCTCCACTTT. This translates into CASSYGTGFTSYNSPLHF.

This chain joins TRBV27 and TRBJ2-7, with 8 bases aligning to TRBD2. The CDR3 consists of 17 residues. The junction had 13 bases not matched to a gene; V was cut back by 6 bases and J by 0 bases. Germline CDR1 and CDR2: MNHEY and SMNVEV (reference sequence). CDR3 protein: CASRRGGTGTGSYEQYF. CDR3 in DNA: TGTGCCAGCAGACGGGGGGGCACCGGGACGGGCTCCTACGAGCAGTACTTC.

The chain uses TRBV12-5 and TRBJ1-4; 7 nucleotides agree with TRBD1. With V trimmed by 4 bases and J by 7 bases, 6 bases remained unmatched. CDR1 LGHNT and CDR2 FRNRAP come from the germline V gene. The CDR3 has 14 residues. The CDR3 DNA reads as TGTGCTAGTGGTTCGGGGGGACAGCCTGAAAAACTGTTTTTT. Translating gives CASGSGGQPEKLFF.

This clone appeared a single time. This rearrangement joins TRBV28 to TRBJ2-6; unclear D gene. Germline V CDR1 and CDR2: MDHEN, SYDVKM. The CDR3 runs to 14 residues. With 10 bases removed from V and 0 bases from J, the gap between germline ends came to 10 bases. CDR3: CAIRLGSGANVLTF. In DNA, the CDR3 is TGTGCCATCCGTTTGGGCTCTGGGGCCAACGTCCTGACTTTC.

CDR3 residues: CASSPIAGGYEQFF. In DNA form, the CDR3 reads TGTGCCAGCAGTCCCATAGCGGGAGGATATGAGCAGTTCTTC. The V and J genes are TRBV6-5 and TRBJ2-1, with 10 bases identical to TRBD2. The CDR3 spans 14 residues. The V and J ends lost 5 bases and 8 bases, in that order; junction bases with no gene match: 6. Germline V gene data show CDR1 as MNHEY and CDR2 as SVGAGI.

The chain links TRBV27 to TRBJ1-5; 7 bases fit TRBD1. Germline V gene data show CDR1 as MNHEY and CDR2 as SMNVEV (reference sequence). CDR3 length: 15 amino acids. Trimming cost V 4 bases and J 4 bases; bases outside gene matches: 7. CDR3 sequence: CASSSGGQVNQPQHF. The CDR3 DNA sequence: TGTGCCAGCAGTTCCGGAGGACAGGTTAATCAGCCCCAGCATTTT.

The rearrangement links TRBV7-9 to TRBJ2-4; TRBD1 matches 10 bases. The CDR3 is made up of 16 amino acids. With 5 bases clipped from V and 7 bases from J, the junction kept 11 bases outside the gene matches. Germline CDR1 is SEHNR and CDR2 is FQNEAQ (reference sequence). CDR3 in amino acids: CASSHSDRGVVNIQYF. CDR3 DNA sequence: TGTGCCAGCAGCCATTCGGACAGGGGGGTGGTGAACATTCAGTACTTC.

V usage is TRBV6-6 and J usage is TRBJ1-5; D is undetermined. Trimming pared 5 bases from V and 5 bases from J, leaving 13 bases between. There are 14 residues in the CDR3. Germline assignment: CDR1 MNHNY and CDR2 SVGAGI (reference sequence). The CDR3 DNA reads as TGTGCCAGCAGTCCCCCGCGATCCGATCAGCCCCAGCATTTT. Encoded protein: CASSPPRSDQPQHF.

The chain carries TRBV5-4 and TRBJ1-2; no clear D gene. The CDR3 runs 14 residues. The ends were cut back, 10 bases at V and 1 base at J, with 17 bases in the middle. In germline, CDR1 is SGHNT, CDR2 YYREEE (reference sequence). As DNA, the CDR3 is TGTGCCGCTGCGAGCGGTGGGAGTAACTATGGCTACACCTTC. This sequence encodes CAAASGGSNYGYTF.

This sequence joins TRBV7-8 and TRBJ2-5; 8 nucleotides line up with TRBD2. The J segment lost 4 bases and the V segment lost 5 bases, leaving 15 bases of the junction unmatched. Germline lookup yields CDR1 SGHVS and CDR2 FQNEAQ. The CDR3 sequence is 17 residues long. CDR3 sequence (DNA): TGTGCCAGCAGCAGGCCCTTAAGCGGGAGAGGGCGAGAGACCCAGTACTTC. It is translated as CASSRPLSGRGRETQYF.

This chain uses TRBV28 with TRBJ1-5; maybe TRBD1 (5 bases). Germline V CDR1 and CDR2: MDHEN, SYDVKM. V gave up 4 bases and J gave up 0 bases, with 16 bases separating them. This CDR3 is 17 amino acids long. This CDR3 reads CASSSGTGLYSNQPQHF. The CDR3 region has the DNA TGTGCCAGCAGTTCGGGGACGGGCCTTTATAGCAATCAGCCCCAGCATTTT.

This chain links TRBV28 with TRBJ2-1; 9 bases fit TRBD1. The V gene's germline CDR1 is MDHEN and CDR2 SYDVKM. J was trimmed by 4 bases and V by 6 bases; bases with no gene match: 7. This CDR3 comprises 15 residues. The CDR3 is CASRTGTGNYNEQFF. The DNA of the CDR3 is TGTGCCAGCAGAACCGGGACAGGGAATTACAATGAGCAGTTCTTC.

This chain joins TRBV9 and TRBJ2-1; D is perhaps TRBD1 (6 bases). The V end was cut by 1 base, the J end by 2 bases, with 10 bases between. This CDR3 has 15 residues. Germline V CDR1 and CDR2: SGDLS, YYNGEE. The CDR3 coding sequence is TGTGCCAGCAGCGTACGTGGGACAACCTACAATGAGCAGTTCTTC. Protein: CASSVRGTTYNEQFF.

J is TRBJ2-1 and V is TRBV11-2, with a weak D call TRBD2 (6 bases). CDR3 length: 15 residues. V was shortened by 1 base and J by 7 bases, with 14 bases between the two germline ends. Germline V CDR1 and CDR2: SGHAT, FQNNGV. The CDR3 DNA reads TGTGCCAGCAGCTTAGGATGGGGGGAGTTGAATGAGCAGTTCTTC. Protein sequence: CASSLGWGELNEQFF.

This chain uses TRBV18 with TRBJ1-6; 7 bases map to TRBD1. CDR1 and CDR2 from the germline V gene are KGHSH and LQKENI. This CDR3 is 14 amino acids long. Trimming cost V 3 bases and J 7 bases; bases outside gene matches: 3. The CDR3 sequence: CASSPGTVNSPLHF. The CDR3, as DNA: TGTGCCAGCTCACCGGGGACAGTGAATTCACCCCTCCACTTT.

As DNA, the CDR3 is TGTGCCAGCAGTGAAGACAGATTGAACACTGAAGCTTTCTTT. Protein product: CASSEDRLNTEAFF. This rearrangement joins TRBV6-1 to TRBJ1-1; D remains unclear. The CDR3 runs to 14 residues. V dropped 1 base and J dropped 0 bases, with 6 bases sitting between them. The germline gives CDR1 MNHNS, CDR2 SASEGT.

The rearrangement links TRBV15 to TRBJ1-2; TRBD1 is a possible D gene (6 bases). Germline loops: CDR1 LNHNV, CDR2 YYDKDF (reference sequence). CDR3 length: 16 amino acids. V lost 3 bases to trimming and J lost 4 bases, with 18 bases between them. CDR3 nucleotide sequence: TGTGCCACCAGCAGCCCCGACAGGTCGGGGAGCTATGGCTACACCTTC. Its translation is CATSSPDRSGSYGYTF.

The chain combines TRBV7-9 with TRBJ1-3; TRBD1 matches 8 bases. The germline V gene has CDR1 SEHNR and CDR2 FQNEAQ (reference sequence). Trimming took 2 bases from V and 4 from J; bases not matched to a gene: 10. CDR3 length: 17 residues. This CDR3 reads CASSLPLDRASGNTIYF. The CDR3 DNA reads TGTGCCAGCAGCTTACCACTGGACAGGGCCAGCGGAAACACCATATATTTT.

This clone was recorded once. The J gene is TRBJ1-6, the V gene TRBV27; 7 bases fit TRBD1. The CDR3 is 16 residues long. Germline CDR1 reads MNHEY; CDR2 reads SMNVEV (reference sequence). V was pared by 5 bases and J by 3 bases, with 7 bases of the junction left unmatched. CDR3 nucleotides: TGTGCCAGCAGTCCACCCGGGACAGACTATAATTCACCCCTCCACTTT. It specifies CASSPPGTDYNSPLHF.

This chain connects TRBV5-4 to TRBJ2-7; either TRBD1 or TRBD2 may supply D (5 bases each). Per germline, CDR1 SGHNT and CDR2 YYREEE (reference sequence). V gave up 2 bases and J gave up 3 bases, with 12 bases separating them. The CDR3 consists of 14 residues. The CDR3 loop is CASSFRGRNYEQYF. CDR3 in DNA: TGTGCCAGCAGCTTTCGGGGCAGGAACTACGAGCAGTACTTC.

The chain couples TRBV14 to TRBJ2-3; a possible D gene is TRBD2 (6 bases). CDR3 size: 14 residues. CDR1 and CDR2 from the germline V gene are SGHDN and FVKESK. V lost 4 bases and J lost 3, with 11 bases in between. The CDR3 sequence: CASSRWGDTDTQYF. In DNA, the CDR3 is TGTGCCAGCAGCCGTTGGGGGGATACAGATACGCAGTATTTT.